The 26 T cell receptor beta chains listed next were all sequenced from one sample in a study of shared clonotypes between healthy human individuals. Terminally differentiated effector memory CD45RA+ cells were left out of the naive CD8 fraction, which was CD45RO-negative and positively selected for CCR7. Generated by immunoSEQ multiplex PCR, the TCRdb table keeps only in-frame clones and is missing some. Altogether about 820,000 clones are present, 80% to 95% being singletons, with the ten largest covering approximately 25%. Sequenced sample: naive CD8+ T cells sorted from blood. These receptors were collected from a man younger than 40 in good health.

The V call is TRBV9, the J call TRBJ2-3; 9 bases are a match to TRBD2. The CDR3 is 17 residues long. J gave up 3 bases and V 1 base, and 9 bases lay outside the gene matches. Germline V CDR1 and CDR2: SGDLS, YYNGEE. The chain's CDR3 is CASSVLAGFSGTDTQYF. Here the CDR3 DNA reads TGTGCCAGCAGCGTACTAGCGGGATTTAGTGGGACAGATACGCAGTATTTT.

This chain connects TRBV11-2 to TRBJ2-2; a weak D match, TRBD2 (5 bases). Germline CDR1 and CDR2: SGHAT and FQNNGV. Trimming shortened V by 5 bases and J by 0 bases, and 10 bases separated the two germline ends. The CDR3 is 15 residues long. The CDR3 spells CASSADFSNTGELFF. CDR3 bases: TGTGCCAGCAGCGCGGACTTTTCGAACACCGGGGAGCTGTTTTTT. Combining the CDR3 with reference TRBV11-2 and TRBJ2-2 gives the whole variable domain EAGVAQSPRYKIIEKRQSVAFWCNPISGHATLYWYQQILGQGPKLLIQFQNNGVVDDSQLPKDRFSAERLKGVDSTLKIQPAKLEDSAVYLCASSADFSNTGELFFGEGSRLTVL.

This rearrangement joins TRBV27 to TRBJ2-3; D is perhaps TRBD2 (6 bases). Looked up from germline, CDR1 is MNHEY and CDR2 is SMNVEV (reference sequence). This CDR3 is built from 15 residues. V was shortened by 5 bases and J by 0 bases, with 12 bases between the two germline ends. In DNA form, the CDR3 reads TGTGCCAGCAGTCCCTTTAGCGGTAGCACAGATACGCAGTATTTT. Translation gives CASSPFSGSTDTQYF.

The CDR3: CASSQDRVGRAVETQYF. The CDR3 region has the DNA TGCGCCAGCAGCCAAGATCGGGTCGGGAGGGCCGTGGAGACCCAGTACTTC. This sequence joins TRBV4-3 and TRBJ2-5, with 8 positions matching TRBD2. Trimming at V came to 0 bases and at J to 5 bases, leaving 11 bases not matched to a gene. The CDR3 is 17 amino acids. Germline CDR1 LGHNA, CDR2 YSLEER.

This chain links TRBV13 with TRBJ2-7, with 7 nucleotides matching TRBD2. Losses at the gene ends were 5 bases for V and 0 bases for J; bases not matched to a gene: 4. This CDR3 is 14 amino acids long. Germline loops: CDR1 PRHDT, CDR2 FYEKMQ (reference sequence). The CDR3 nucleotides read TGTGCCAGCAGCCAACGGACTAGCTCCTACGAGCAGTACTTC. Translated, it gives CASSQRTSSYEQYF.

V and J are TRBV7-9 and TRBJ2-7; maybe TRBD1 (8 bases). This CDR3 is built from 19 residues. With 0 bases removed from V and 0 bases from J, the gap between germline ends came to 21 bases. Germline V lookup: CDR1 SEHNR, CDR2 FQNEAQ (reference sequence). CDR3 nucleotide sequence: TGTGCCAGCAGCTTAGCGTGGACTAGGACAGGGAAGGGCTCCTACGAGCAGTACTTC. Its translation: CASSLAWTRTGKGSYEQYF.

The CDR3: CSAVAVEQYF. The CDR3 DNA is TGCAGTGCTGTTGCTGTCGAGCAGTACTTC. The chain has TRBV20-1 and TRBJ2-7; D is ambiguous. Germline CDR1 reads DFQATT; CDR2 reads SNEGSKA (reference sequence). The V end lost 5 bases, the J end lost 6 bases, and 8 bases lay between the germline ends. The CDR3 has 10 amino acids.

This CDR3 is CASSLAQGMNTEAFF. The CDR3 DNA follows: TGCGCCAGCAGCTTGGCCCAGGGGATGAACACTGAAGCTTTCTTT. The J gene is TRBJ1-1, the V gene TRBV5-1; D perhaps matches TRBD1 (6 bases). Germline assignment: CDR1 SGHRS and CDR2 YFSETQ. This CDR3 is built from 15 residues. V was cut by 0 bases and J by 0 bases, with 9 bases left in between.

V and J are TRBV4-3 and TRBJ2-2; D is uncertain. In germline, CDR1 is LGHNA, CDR2 YSLEER. V shed 0 bases and J shed 6 bases, with 14 bases lying between them. The CDR3 consists of 16 residues. The CDR3 sequence is CASSQEAARAPGELFF. The CDR3 nucleotides read TGCGCCAGCAGCCAAGAGGCGGCTCGGGCCCCCGGGGAGCTGTTTTTT.

The chain links TRBV2 to TRBJ2-3; D is unclear. The CDR3 spans 13 residues. Germline CDR1 reads SNHLY; CDR2 reads FYNNEI. The ends were cut back, 8 bases at V and 6 bases at J, with 15 bases in the middle. The CDR3 loop is CASPTWTADTQYF. CDR3 in DNA: TGTGCCAGCCCGACCTGGACCGCGGATACGCAGTATTTT.

The chain has TRBV5-1 and TRBJ2-7; D is unresolved. This CDR3 comprises 15 residues. Germline V gene sequence: CDR1 SGHRS, CDR2 YFSETQ. Trimming removed 3 bases from V and 3 bases from J, with 16 bases in between. Here the CDR3 reads CASSSEASGRYEQYF. CDR3 bases: TGCGCCAGCAGCTCCGAAGCCTCCGGGCGCTACGAGCAGTACTTC. Based on the CDR3 plus reference TRBV5-1 and TRBJ2-7, the full variable domain is KAGVTQTPRYLIKTRGQQVTLSCSPISGHRSVSWYQQTPGQGLQFLFEYFSETQRNKGNFPGRFSGRQFSNSRSEMNVSTLELGDSALYLCASSSEASGRYEQYFGPGTRLTVT.

The rearrangement joins TRBV7-8 to TRBJ1-2; D gene uncertain. Trimming shortened V by 5 bases and J by 8 bases, and 15 bases separated the two germline ends. The CDR3 sequence is 13 residues long. CDR1 is SGHVS, CDR2 FQNEAQ, per germline. For the CDR3, the DNA is TGTGCCAGCAGCCCCAGAGGGCTTTGGGGCTACACCTTC. It is translated as CASSPRGLWGYTF.

CDR3: CASSPGGLVQETQYF. The CDR3 nucleotides are TGTGCCAGCAGCCCCGGTGGACTCGTACAAGAGACCCAGTACTTC. The chain is built from TRBV2 and TRBJ2-5, with D possibly being TRBD2 (5 bases). V lost 6 bases to trimming and J lost 2 bases, with 16 bases between them. The CDR3 has 15 residues. Germline-derived CDR1 and CDR2 are SNHLY and FYNNEI.

Points on this clone: This sample includes further DNA sequences coding for the same CDR3. The gene calls are TRBV7-9 and TRBJ2-7; D remains unclear. The CDR3 consists of 13 residues. Trimming pared 0 bases from V and 0 bases from J, leaving 3 bases between. Germline assignment: CDR1 SEHNR and CDR2 FQNEAQ (reference sequence). CDR3 residues: CASSLASSYEQYF. The CDR3 DNA is TGTGCCAGCAGCTTAGCCAGCTCCTACGAGCAGTACTTC.

This clone was counted once. The chain combines TRBV7-2 with TRBJ2-1; tentative D call: TRBD1 (5 bases). The V gene's germline CDR1 is SGHTA and CDR2 FQGNSA. V lost 7 bases and J lost 4, with 14 bases in between. This CDR3 has 14 amino acids. CDR3 residues: CASTPRTPYNEQFF. The CDR3, as DNA: TGTGCCAGCACCCCTAGGACACCATACAATGAGCAGTTCTTC.

J is TRBJ2-1 and V is TRBV29-1; 7 positions agree with TRBD2. CDR1 is SQVTM and CDR2 is ANQGSEA in the germline V gene. The CDR3 runs 14 residues. J gave up 5 bases and V 5 bases, and 9 bases lay outside the gene matches. The CDR3 region is CSVYGLDYDNEQFF. In nucleotides, the CDR3 is TGCAGCGTTTATGGACTAGATTACGACAATGAGCAGTTCTTC.

The table lists this clone with a few counts. The chain joins TRBV6-5 to TRBJ2-3; D could derive from TRBD1 or TRBD2 (6 bases each). Germline loops: CDR1 MNHEY, CDR2 SVGAGI. V shed 5 bases and J shed 7 bases, with 19 bases lying between them. This CDR3 comprises 15 residues. The CDR3 DNA reads as TGTGCCAGCAGTCCCACGGGGGCGGGAATGAATACGCAGTATTTT. Its translation: CASSPTGAGMNTQYF.

The rearrangement links TRBV5-4 to TRBJ2-3; possible D gene TRBD2, 6 bases. Trimming pared 3 bases from V and 2 bases from J, leaving 16 bases between. The V gene's germline CDR1 is SGHNT and CDR2 YYREEE (reference sequence). This CDR3 is built from 16 residues. CDR3 loop: CASSSTGTHLTDTQYF. CDR3 DNA: TGTGCCAGCAGCTCGACCGGGACTCACCTCACAGATACGCAGTATTTT.

This sequence joins TRBV2 and TRBJ2-1, with D hard to call. This CDR3 contains 12 residues. Trimming pared 2 bases from V and 8 bases from J, leaving 7 bases between. Germline CDR1 and CDR2: SNHLY and FYNNEI. CDR3 protein: CASSETLHEQFF. The CDR3 DNA is TGTGCCAGCAGTGAAACTCTCCATGAGCAGTTCTTC.

This clone was observed a single time. The chain uses TRBV4-3 and TRBJ2-2; 9 nucleotides match TRBD2. The J segment lost 6 bases and the V segment lost 3 bases, leaving 11 bases of the junction unmatched. The CDR3 loop spans 17 amino acids. CDR1 and CDR2 (germline): LGHNA, YSLEER. The CDR3 spells CASSQRRGGEIAGELFF. The DNA for the CDR3 is TGCGCCAGCAGCCAGAGGCGGGGGGGAGAAATCGCCGGGGAGCTGTTTTTT.

The chain employs TRBV29-1 and TRBJ2-1; D is perhaps TRBD1 (5 bases). The CDR3 sequence is 11 residues long. V lost 6 bases and J lost 9, with 12 bases in between. CDR1 is SQVTM, CDR2 ANQGSEA, per germline. The DNA of the CDR3 is TGCAGCGTCCAGGGTCAGACTGAGCAGTTCTTC. Its protein is CSVQGQTEQFF.

The V gene is TRBV11-2, the J gene TRBJ1-1, with a weak D call TRBD1 (5 bases). Germline CDR1 is SGHAT and CDR2 is FQNNGV. This CDR3 has 19 amino acids. V was trimmed by 2 bases and J by 0 bases, leaving 22 bases between them. The CDR3 bases are TGTGCCAGCAGCTTACCAGGGCTGTTGGGGTTAGCCATGAACACTGAAGCTTTCTTT. The encoded protein is CASSLPGLLGLAMNTEAFF.

The chain combines TRBV7-9 with TRBJ2-7; D possibly corresponds to TRBD1 (5 bases). The CDR3 spans 13 residues. V lost 2 bases and J 3 bases, leaving 8 bases between the germline ends. Looked up from germline, CDR1 is SEHNR and CDR2 is FQNEAQ (reference sequence). The CDR3 bases are TGTGCCAGCAGCTTAAGACAGTTCTACGAGCAGTACTTC. Its protein product is CASSLRQFYEQYF.

The genes are TRBV5-5 and TRBJ2-7; no firm D call. With 0 bases removed from V and 5 bases from J, the gap between germline ends came to 12 bases. Germline values: CDR1 SGHKS, CDR2 YYEKEE (reference sequence). The CDR3 extends over 14 amino acids. CDR3 residues: CASSLVGQYHEQYF. In nucleotides, the CDR3 is TGTGCCAGCAGCTTGGTCGGTCAGTACCACGAGCAGTACTTC.

This clone was counted once. One end of the junction varies from germline; a read error may be responsible. The rearrangement uses TRBV7-7 and TRBJ2-2; D is possibly TRBD1 (6 bases). The CDR3 has 15 residues. The V gene's germline CDR1 is SSHAT and CDR2 FNYEAQ (reference sequence). As DNA, the CDR3 is TGTGCTAGCAGCTTAGGCAGGGGAAACACCGGGGAGCTGTTTTTT. It translates to CASSLGRGNTGELFF.

The V and J genes are TRBV18 and TRBJ2-3; 7 bases fit TRBD2. CDR3 length equals 15 residues. V was pared by 1 base and J by 0 bases, with 1 base of the junction left unmatched. Germline CDR1 KGHSH, CDR2 LQKENI. CDR3 sequence (DNA): TGTGCCAGCTCACCACGAGCGGGAAGCACAGATACGCAGTATTTT. It encodes CASSPRAGSTDTQYF.